These 25 T cell receptor beta chains were sequenced from one sample in a study of cytomegalovirus exposure and HLA in healthy donors. The PCR made use of 60 Vbeta and 13 Jbeta primers. Profiled with immunoSEQ multiplex PCR; TCRdb holds only in-frame clones, not every one. The repertoire has about 160,000 clones, 80% to 90% of them found once; the top ten carry approximately 13%. The sample taken for sequencing was PBMCs. These receptors were taken from a woman aged 45-59 years in good health and CMV-seronegative.

As DNA, the CDR3 is TGCAGCGTGAAGACAGGGGAAAGTCAGCCCCAGCATTTT. This encodes CSVKTGESQPQHF. This sequence joins TRBV29-1 and TRBJ1-5; 8 nucleotides agree with TRBD1. J gave up 6 bases and V 6 bases, and 7 bases lay outside the gene matches. This CDR3 is built from 13 residues. Germline CDR1 and CDR2: SQVTM and ANQGSEA.

This clone has just a few counts. CDR3 protein: CASSPRDSDTQYF. CDR3 nucleotide sequence: TGTGCCAGCAGTCCCAGGGACAGCGATACGCAGTATTTT. The chain employs TRBV7-9 and TRBJ2-3; 7 bases are shared with TRBD1. V was pared by 6 bases and J by 6 bases, with 6 bases of the junction left unmatched. Looked up from germline, CDR1 is SEHNR and CDR2 is FQNEAQ (reference sequence). The CDR3 has 13 residues.

The genes are TRBV2 and TRBJ1-1; D unclear. V lost 6 bases and J lost 3, with 11 bases in between. Germline V gene sequence: CDR1 SNHLY, CDR2 FYNNEI. The CDR3 runs to 13 residues. DNA of the CDR3: TGTGCCAGCAGCACCGGGTTCTACACTGAAGCTTTCTTT. This sequence encodes CASSTGFYTEAFF.

V is TRBV5-5 and J is TRBJ2-1, with D tentatively TRBD2 (5 bases). The CDR3 totals 12 residues. Germline V gives CDR1 SGHKS, CDR2 YYEKEE (reference sequence). The V gene lost 2 bases and the J gene lost 9 bases, with 9 bases spanning the gap. The CDR3 bases are TGTGCCAGCAGCTTAGACGGGGTTGAGCAGTTCTTC. Its translation: CASSLDGVEQFF.

This chain connects TRBV10-3 to TRBJ2-3; tentative D call: TRBD2 (6 bases). V shed 7 bases and J shed 0 bases, with 11 bases lying between them. The CDR3 consists of 14 residues. Germline-derived CDR1 and CDR2 are ENHRY and SYGVKD. In nucleotides, the CDR3 is TGTGCCATCAACGAGGGGACTAGCACAGATACGCAGTATTTT. This sequence encodes CAINEGTSTDTQYF.

V usage is TRBV15 and J usage is TRBJ1-2, with 9 bases aligning to TRBD1. This CDR3 region has 15 residues. The germline gives CDR1 LNHNV, CDR2 YYDKDF (reference sequence). The ends lost 5 bases at V and 6 bases at J; junction bases unmatched: 10. For the CDR3, the DNA is TGTGCCACCAGCCAATCCGGGACAGGGTTGAATGGCTACACCTTC. This gives the protein CATSQSGTGLNGYTF.

This clone was counted only a few times. V is TRBV6-5 and J is TRBJ1-2; D uncertain. Germline assignment: CDR1 MNHEY and CDR2 SVGAGI. The CDR3 runs 15 residues. Deletions cut 5 bases from V and 2 bases from J, with 15 bases between. The CDR3 loop is CASSGFGLNNYGYTF. DNA of the CDR3: TGTGCCAGCAGTGGTTTTGGACTGAACAACTATGGCTACACCTTC.

The chain couples TRBV2 to TRBJ1-2, with D possibly being TRBD1 (6 bases). The CDR3 consists of 14 residues. Per germline, CDR1 SNHLY and CDR2 FYNNEI. V lost 11 bases and J 1 base, leaving 17 bases between the germline ends. This CDR3 is CAEGGPFHNYGYTF. The CDR3 DNA sequence: TGTGCCGAGGGGGGGCCCTTTCATAACTATGGCTACACCTTC.

The V and J genes are TRBV20-1 and TRBJ1-1; a weak D match, TRBD1 (5 bases). The V gene's germline CDR1 is DFQATT and CDR2 SNEGSKA (reference sequence). Trimming left V 5 bases short and J 7 bases short, with 11 bases between. This CDR3 is built from 11 residues. The chain's CDR3 is CSASQGYEAFF. Written as DNA, the CDR3 is TGCAGTGCTTCCCAGGGTTATGAAGCTTTCTTT.

The J gene is TRBJ2-6, the V gene TRBV5-1; TRBD1 matches at 9 bases. Unmatched junction bases numbered 7, after V lost 2 bases and J lost 4 bases. The CDR3 is 17 amino acids. The germline V gene has CDR1 SGHRS and CDR2 YFSETQ. For the CDR3, the DNA is TGCGCCAGCAGCTTCTCGGGACAGGGCTTCGGGGCCAACGTCCTGACTTTC. Residues: CASSFSGQGFGANVLTF.

The V call is TRBV2, the J call TRBJ2-1, with D perhaps TRBD1 (7 bases). This CDR3 is 13 amino acids long. Deletions cut 10 bases from V and 7 bases from J, with 17 bases between. CDR1 SNHLY and CDR2 FYNNEI come from the germline V gene. Written as DNA, the CDR3 is TGTGCCATCCTACAGGGGAGGAAGAATGAGCAGTTCTTC. Its translation: CAILQGRKNEQFF.

This chain links TRBV6-5 with TRBJ2-7, with D perhaps matching TRBD1 (6 bases). Deletions cut 8 bases from V and 0 bases from J, with 8 bases between. The germline CDR1 and CDR2 sequences are MNHEY and SVGAGI. The CDR3 runs to 12 residues. The CDR3 reads CASARGSYEQYF. CDR3 nucleotide sequence: TGTGCCAGCGCCAGGGGCTCCTACGAGCAGTACTTC.

The chain recombines TRBV5-1 with TRBJ2-2; tentatively, D is TRBD1 (6 bases). The CDR3 loop spans 15 amino acids. Trimming left V 1 base short and J 7 bases short, with 14 bases between. Per germline, CDR1 SGHRS and CDR2 YFSETQ. CDR3 residues: CASSLMGARNGELFF. As DNA, the CDR3 is TGCGCCAGCAGCTTGATGGGGGCGCGCAACGGGGAGCTGTTTTTT.

This clone came up once. This sequence joins TRBV5-5 and TRBJ2-7; perhaps TRBD2 as D (5 bases). The CDR3 consists of 15 residues. V lost 0 bases, J lost 1 base, and 11 bases lay in between. CDR1 is SGHKS and CDR2 is YYEKEE in the germline V gene (reference sequence). Here the CDR3 reads CASSLVIGSSYEQYF. In DNA form, the CDR3 reads TGTGCCAGCAGCTTGGTAATAGGGAGTTCCTACGAGCAGTACTTC.

The genes are TRBV7-9 and TRBJ1-4; 7 bases align to TRBD1. The junction had 9 bases not matched to a gene; V was cut back by 5 bases and J by 6 bases. The CDR3 length is 15 residues. Per the germline V gene, CDR1 is SEHNR and CDR2 is FQNEAQ (reference sequence). CDR3 protein: CASSITGAVYEKLFF. The CDR3 DNA sequence: TGTGCCAGCAGCATTACAGGGGCGGTTTATGAAAAACTGTTTTTT.

The table lists this clone with a few counts. The J gene is TRBJ2-1, the V gene TRBV11-3; 7 nucleotides align to TRBD2. V dropped 7 bases and J dropped 5; count of bases not matched to a gene: 11. There are 15 residues in the CDR3. Germline CDR1 and CDR2: SGHNT and YENEEA. CDR3 nucleotide sequence: TGTGCCAGCAACCCCAGCGGGGAGGGACACAATGAGCAGTTCTTC. Translated: CASNPSGEGHNEQFF.

In this sample, this clone turned up a few times. The chain is built from TRBV10-3 and TRBJ1-1; TRBD1 is a possible D gene (5 bases). Trimming cost V 3 bases and J 2 bases, with 10 bases left between them. The CDR3 has 14 amino acids. Looked up from germline, CDR1 is ENHRY and CDR2 is SYGVKD. The CDR3 protein is CAISERTPNTEAFF. The CDR3 coding sequence is TGTGCCATCAGTGAAAGGACACCTAACACTGAAGCTTTCTTT.

The chain joins TRBV19 to TRBJ1-5, with TRBD1 identical over 10 bases. V gave up 5 bases and J gave up 6 bases; unmatched junction bases: 10. Germline-derived CDR1 and CDR2 are LNHDA and SQIVND (reference sequence). The length of the CDR3 is 16 residues. The CDR3 DNA is TGTGCCAGTAGTTTCGGCCGGGACAGGGGTGTTCAGCCCCAGCATTTT. This sequence encodes CASSFGRDRGVQPQHF. The full variable domain, completed using reference TRBV19 and TRBJ1-5, is DGGITQSPKYLFRKEGQNVTLSCEQNLNHDAMYWYRQDPGQGLRLIYYSQIVNDFQKGDIAEGYSVSREKKESFPLTVTSAQKNPTAFYLCASSFGRDRGVQPQHFGDGTRLSIL.

This chain joins TRBV7-2 and TRBJ2-1; possible D gene TRBD2, 6 bases. Trimming stripped 2 bases from V and 0 bases from J, with 8 bases between. CDR1 is SGHTA, CDR2 FQGNSA, per germline. This CDR3 has 15 amino acids. In DNA, the CDR3 is TGTGCCAGCAGCTTATACGGGAGCTCCTACAATGAGCAGTTCTTC. It translates to CASSLYGSSYNEQFF.

The chain uses TRBV28 and TRBJ1-1; a possible D gene is TRBD1 (5 bases). Germline CDR1 is MDHEN and CDR2 is SYDVKM. The CDR3 spans 16 residues. Trimming took 7 bases from V and 3 from J, leaving 21 bases between them. CDR3 residues: CASTSPGGAMDTEAFF. In nucleotides, the CDR3 is TGTGCCAGCACCTCGCCCGGAGGGGCGATGGACACTGAAGCTTTCTTT.

This clone was picked up a small number of times. Other DNA sequences in the sample encode the same CDR3. This chain links TRBV5-4 with TRBJ2-5; weak D call: TRBD2 (6 bases). The CDR3 runs to 14 residues. V was shortened by 0 bases and J by 2 bases, with 8 bases between the two germline ends. CDR1 is SGHNT and CDR2 is YYREEE in the germline V gene (reference sequence). The CDR3: CASSLGAGQETQYF. The CDR3 coding sequence is TGTGCCAGCAGCTTGGGGGCGGGACAAGAGACCCAGTACTTC.

This chain connects TRBV7-6 to TRBJ2-7; 13 bases line up with TRBD2. V was clipped by 5 bases and J by 1 base; unmatched bases: 8. This CDR3 is built from 17 residues. Germline lookup yields CDR1 SGHVS and CDR2 FNYEAQ. CDR3 region: CASSQGLAGDLSYEQYF. The CDR3 DNA follows: TGTGCCAGCAGCCAAGGACTAGCGGGAGATTTATCCTACGAGCAGTACTTC.

This clone was seen a single time. J is TRBJ2-3 and V is TRBV5-5; TRBD1 aligns across 8 bases. CDR1 and CDR2 (germline): SGHKS, YYEKEE (reference sequence). This CDR3 region has 16 residues. V shed 4 bases and J 0 bases; nucleotides not matched to a gene: 7. The CDR3 sequence is CASSHWTGSSTDTQYF. The CDR3 region has the DNA TGTGCCAGCAGCCACTGGACAGGGTCAAGCACAGATACGCAGTATTTT.

V gene TRBV15 combines with J gene TRBJ1-1, with TRBD1 as a possible D gene (5 bases). The V gene lost 1 base and the J gene lost 5 bases, with 8 bases spanning the gap. This CDR3 has 13 amino acids. Germline assignment: CDR1 LNHNV and CDR2 YYDKDF (reference sequence). CDR3 region: CATSRGGVTEAFF. CDR3 nucleotides: TGTGCCACCAGCAGAGGGGGGGTTACTGAAGCTTTCTTT.

This clone turned up a few times. The CDR3, as DNA: TGTGCCAGCAGCCCCGTCGGGGGAGGCGGGTCACCCCTCCACTTT. Protein: CASSPVGGGGSPLHF. V and J are TRBV7-3 and TRBJ1-6, with D tentatively TRBD1 (5 bases). The CDR3 contains 15 residues. V lost 5 bases and J 10 bases, leaving 18 bases between the germline ends. The V gene's germline CDR1 is SGHTA and CDR2 FQGTGA.